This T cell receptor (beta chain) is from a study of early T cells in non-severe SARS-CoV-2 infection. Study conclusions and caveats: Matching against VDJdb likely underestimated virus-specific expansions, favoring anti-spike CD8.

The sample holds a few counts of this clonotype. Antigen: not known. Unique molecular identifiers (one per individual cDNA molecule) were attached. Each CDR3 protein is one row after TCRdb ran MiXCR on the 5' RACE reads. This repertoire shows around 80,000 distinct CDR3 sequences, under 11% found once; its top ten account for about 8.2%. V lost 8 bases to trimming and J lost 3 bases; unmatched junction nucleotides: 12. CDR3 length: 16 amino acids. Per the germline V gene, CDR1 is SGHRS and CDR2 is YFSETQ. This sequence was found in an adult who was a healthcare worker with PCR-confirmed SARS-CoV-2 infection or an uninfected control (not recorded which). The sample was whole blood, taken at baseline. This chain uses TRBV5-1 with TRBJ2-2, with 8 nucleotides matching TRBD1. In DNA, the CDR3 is TGCGCCAGTTCCTCCGGGACAGGAAGCGACACCGGGGAGCTGTTTTTT. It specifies CASSSGTGSDTGELFF.